This TCR beta chain stems from a study of cytomegalovirus exposure and HLA in healthy donors (dated by TCRdb to between 2016 and 2019). As for the study more broadly: An earlier analysis of some 620 of the donors reported 276 Gb of sequence data and 90 million to 120 million unique TCR beta sequences obtained from about 200 million T cells. Four or five DR-DQ haplotypes were handled as single units for association and clustering, since linkage in the cohort was strong. To predict cytomegalovirus infection status, the study combined high-throughput TCR immunosequencing, statistical association of individual TCRs with disease status, and machine learning. The T cell repertoires of under 750 subjects were profiled by immunosequencing and related to cytomegalovirus serostatus. Donor age, sex, ethnicity and CMV serostatus were collected together with the repertoire data. To decide whether each TCR beta V gene segment behaved as functional or pseudogenic, an earlier analysis of approximately 590 of the donors relied on high-throughput TCR beta sequencing. Among 300 to 500 genotyped donors of the cohort, an average of approximately 240,000 unique TCR beta nucleotide sequences was sequenced per donor, of which roughly 17% were non-productive. The aim of the study was to test whether cataloging public T cell receptors could identify signatures of past pathogen exposure. In addition to the first cohort of around 670 subjects, a separate validation cohort of over 90 different subjects was used. Rather than drawing on any new phenotypic data, the later analysis identified candidate immune exposures from TCR beta sequences and the way those sequences occurred across donors. The genetic ancestry cluster associated with self-reported Caucasian donors included about 84% of the roughly 400 genotyped donors. The number of typed donors differed by locus: about 620-640 for A, B, C, DRB1 and DQB1; 522 for DQA1; some 590 for DPA1; and 400 to 480 for DPB1. A later genetic analysis used genome-wide SNP genotypes for about three fifths of the 666 donors, treating that subset as a discovery cohort. All discovery cohort repertoires had been generated using a single sequencing platform. A later analysis re-analyzed previously published TCR beta repertoires from about 600 donors and added high-resolution HLA genotyping to study TCR occurrence patterns. An early release covering roughly 600 HLA-typed donors comprised about 320 gigabases of sequencing data and around 80 million unique TCR sequences. Class I and class II HLA loci were covered by the typing at four-digit resolution. What the study reported, not specific to this receptor: V-gene and J-gene trimming of TCR beta chains was associated with a missense DCLRE1C variant in a later genetic analysis, and the association was replicated in an independent cohort. At a false discovery rate of 0.05, a later analysis linked under 20,000 TCR beta sequences to specific HLA alleles. Because HLA typing was unavailable for some donors at each locus, only the typed subset was used in association tests. Sequencing depth was assumed to be roughly uniform across donors in the presence/absence analyses, though that assumption may not hold. In a later analysis, several top co-occurrence clusters were reported to appear linked to parvovirus B19, influenza, CMV and Epstein-Barr virus. The earlier analysis of fewer than 750 of the donors excluded 15 to 20 rarely observed V segments, including chromosome 9 orphons, because counts were too low. In a later analysis, TCR association rates were found to vary across HLA loci, with the most associated TCRs seen for DRB1 alleles and the fewest for HLA-C alleles. The study listed 164 TCR beta chains as associated with cytomegalovirus. Most CMV-associated TCR beta chains appeared to be HLA-restricted in a later analysis, and the HLA associations seemed to be driven largely by CMV exposure. Linkage disequilibrium might explain the correlated functional status among segregating V segments, but an unknown experimental factor could not be ruled out. Compared with the approximately 700-donor mean, donors in an Asian-associated ancestry cluster had fewer N-insertions in productive TCRs, according to a later genetic analysis. Because the 87-base-pair reads could not distinguish some IMGT-functional V segments, including TRBV6-2 and TRBV6-3, those segments were excluded. Most TCR sequences were seen in very few donors, while some public TCRs were found in many individuals. It was suggested by the authors that the approach could potentially be generalized to other disease states and immunological phenotypes. A cluster of highly shared sequence variants was judged likely to represent a technical artifact of the sequencing pipeline. A further reported finding was that TCR beta sequences accurately predicted the HLA-A and HLA-B alleles for most subjects in the first cohort. In vitro tests confirmed that a few of the cytomegalovirus-associated TCR beta chains recognize cytomegalovirus antigens. When HLA alleles, especially DR and DQ, strongly co-occurred, TCR associations were difficult to assign to individual alleles. An earlier analysis of approximately 500 of the donors showed that most TCR beta V segments appeared in productive rearrangements either about 87% or about 30% of the time, which broadly matched IMGT annotations. Cytomegalovirus status was reported to be diagnosed by the classifier with high specificity and sensitivity in both the original and validation cohorts. In this cohort, only TCR beta chains were sequenced, and detectable features were limited by the absence of alpha or paired-chain data. Compared with equally common non-associated chains, HLA-associated TCR beta chains in a later analysis were more clonally expanded and had lower generation probabilities. The only immune exposure information available for the cohort was CMV serostatus.

In regard to this clone: This receptor's antigen is unknown. The junction shows a germline mismatch at one end, possibly a read error.

Libraries were prepared through the immunoSEQ multiplex PCR assay. A mixture of 60 forward primers for TCR Vbeta segments and 13 reverse primers for TCR Jbeta segments was used in the multiplex PCR. A multiplex PCR assay on genomic DNA amplified the CDR3 region of rearranged TCR beta genes. The Illumina HiSeq System was used to sequence the amplified TCR beta libraries as 87-base-pair reads. Per the authors' processing: In a later analysis, tens of millions of unique TCR beta chains were counted across the roughly 610 repertoires, and roughly 11 million of these chains were shared by at least two donors. Raw reads were error-corrected and collapsed into unique sequences with a nearest-neighbor algorithm that merged closely related sequences to remove PCR and sequencing errors. Alignment of CDR3 sequences to IMGT reference sequences was used to assign V, D and J gene segments. For a sequence to be retained, at least a six-nucleotide match to both a V gene segment and a J gene segment was required. Rearrangements were classified as productive when the CDR3 lacked stop codons and remained in frame with V and J, and all other rearrangements were classified as non-productive. Following IMGT convention, CDR3 was defined as the stretch from the second conserved V-encoded cysteine to the conserved J-encoded phenylalanine. The earlier analysis of about 530 of the donors excluded any sequence lacking an unambiguous match to a single V gene segment. An earlier analysis of over 450 of the donors classified V segments as functional when productive rearrangements were above 56.7% and as segregating when the standard deviation between donors was above 5%. To diagnose cytomegalovirus status from the catalog of TCR beta chain sequences, a statistical classification framework was built. V and J gene assignment, in a later analysis, came from comparing TCR nucleotide sequences with IMGT/GENE-DB human TR gene sequences. A later analysis assigned CDR3 sequences and most-parsimonious VDJ recombination scenarios with the TCRdist pipeline. In a later analysis, every TCR beta chain was defined by the combination of its CDR3 amino acid sequence and its V-gene family, and reads without a unique V-gene family were dropped. As a way to deal with suspected cross-contamination and a sequencing artifact, a later analysis dropped hundreds of nucleotide sequences that were highly shared and had low generation probability. A later analysis calculated a clonal expansion index for each public chain from normalized within-repertoire ranks of inferred template counts. In a later analysis, generation probabilities were computed with a VDJ recombination model fitted to out-of-frame rearrangements, and the resulting probabilities were checked against IGoR. A later analysis scored TCR-TCR, TCR-HLA and TCR-CMV co-occurrence with hypergeometric tests, applying a repertoire-size bias correction to TCR pairs. To estimate false discovery rates, a later analysis permuted the HLA or CMV assignments 20 times. In a later analysis, co-occurring TCRs were grouped using DBSCAN, with TCRdist sequence similarity added in when clustering inside HLA-allele-positive subsets. Repertoires with fewer than 30,000 or more than 120,000 public chains, plus five repertoires with anomalous nucleotide sharing, were excluded from co-occurrence clustering. What TCRdb holds here is the immuneACCESS table cut down to in-frame rearrangements. Part of the clones is not present; checked against another copy, under half of the missing clones reflect an unresolved V gene, and the others are unexplained. Clone size and the V and J calls come from that table; the DNA yielded D and trimming. In this sample the table shows approximately 160,000 clones, about 75% of which occur a single time. Of the sample, about 4.7% falls within the top ten clones.

The germline V gene sets CDR1 to SNHLY and CDR2 to FYNNEI. The CDR3, from cysteine to phenylalanine, totals 15 residues. Only the CDR3 part of the read is kept: 45 bases, read in frame from the first base. In total, 666 healthy bone marrow donors made up the cohort. At the time of sampling, every cohort member was nominally healthy, though immune exposures that went unrecorded were likely present. The donor tested CMV seropositive and was one of the 289 seropositive cohort members. Each donor provided a peripheral blood sample, and peripheral blood mononuclear cells were used for TCR beta sequencing. The Qiagen DNeasy Blood Extraction Kit was used to extract genomic DNA from the blood cell samples.

The source is a man between 18 and 35 years old in good health and CMV-seropositive. The chain uses TRBV2 and TRBJ2-2; 8 middle bases align to TRBD1. Sequencing used PBMCs. The CDR3 in this case is CASREGQGRGGELFF. The bases read TGTGCCAGCAGGGAAGGACAGGGTAGGGGCGGGGAGCTGTTTTTT.